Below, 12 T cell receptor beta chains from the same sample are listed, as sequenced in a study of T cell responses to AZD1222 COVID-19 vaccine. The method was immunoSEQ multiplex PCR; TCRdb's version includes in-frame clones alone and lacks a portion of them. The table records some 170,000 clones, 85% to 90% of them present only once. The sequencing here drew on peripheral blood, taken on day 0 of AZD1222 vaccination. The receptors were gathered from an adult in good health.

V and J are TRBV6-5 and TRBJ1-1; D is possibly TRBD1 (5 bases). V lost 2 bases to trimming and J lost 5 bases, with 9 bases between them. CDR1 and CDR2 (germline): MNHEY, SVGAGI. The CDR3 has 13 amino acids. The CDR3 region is CASSYNRGTEAFF. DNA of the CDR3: TGTGCCAGCAGTTACAATCGGGGGACTGAAGCTTTCTTT.

This CDR3 reads CASSSGRGNSPLHF. CDR3 nucleotides: TGTGCCAGCAGTTCGGGACGCGGAAATTCACCCCTCCACTTT. The chain employs TRBV27 and TRBJ1-6; TRBD1 is a possible D gene (5 bases). Deletions cut 4 bases from V and 7 bases from J, with 11 bases between. The germline V gene has CDR1 MNHEY and CDR2 SMNVEV (reference sequence). The CDR3 spans 14 residues.

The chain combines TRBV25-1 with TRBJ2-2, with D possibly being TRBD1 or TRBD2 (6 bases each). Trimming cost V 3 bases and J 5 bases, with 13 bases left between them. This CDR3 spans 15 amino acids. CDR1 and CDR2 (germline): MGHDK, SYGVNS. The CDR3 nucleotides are TGTGCCAGCAGTGATGGGGGGCTAGCGACCGGGGAGCTGTTTTTT. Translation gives CASSDGGLATGELFF.

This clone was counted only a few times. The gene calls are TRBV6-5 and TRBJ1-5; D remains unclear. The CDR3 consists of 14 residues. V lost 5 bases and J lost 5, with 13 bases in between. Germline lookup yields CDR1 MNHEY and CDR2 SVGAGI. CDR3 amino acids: CASSPRVGYQPQHF. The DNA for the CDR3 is TGTGCCAGCAGTCCCCGGGTTGGGTATCAGCCCCAGCATTTT.

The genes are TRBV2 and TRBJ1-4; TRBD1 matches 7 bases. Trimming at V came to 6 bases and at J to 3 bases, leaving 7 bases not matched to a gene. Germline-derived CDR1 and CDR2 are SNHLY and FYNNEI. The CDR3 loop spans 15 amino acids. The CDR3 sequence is CASSQTGFANEKLFF. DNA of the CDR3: TGTGCCAGCAGCCAGACAGGGTTTGCTAATGAAAAACTGTTTTTT.

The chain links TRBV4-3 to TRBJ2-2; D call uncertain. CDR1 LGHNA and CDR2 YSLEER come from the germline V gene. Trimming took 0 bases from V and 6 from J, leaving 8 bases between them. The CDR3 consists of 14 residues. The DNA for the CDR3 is TGCGCCAGCAGCCAAGATGAGGCGTCCGGGGAGCTGTTTTTT. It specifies CASSQDEASGELFF.

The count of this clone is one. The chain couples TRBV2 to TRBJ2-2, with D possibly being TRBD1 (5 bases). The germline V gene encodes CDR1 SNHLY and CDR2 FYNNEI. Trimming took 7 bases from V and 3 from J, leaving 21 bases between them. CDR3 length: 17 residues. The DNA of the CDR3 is TGTGCCAGCAACTTCGGACAACAAAGACAAGACACCGGGGAGCTGTTTTTT. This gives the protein CASNFGQQRQDTGELFF.

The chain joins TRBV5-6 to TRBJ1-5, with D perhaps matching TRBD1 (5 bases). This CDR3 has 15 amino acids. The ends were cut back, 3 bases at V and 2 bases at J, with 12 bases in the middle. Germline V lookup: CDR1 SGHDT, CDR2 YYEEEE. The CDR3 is CASSWGVSGNQPQHF. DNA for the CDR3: TGTGCCAGCAGCTGGGGGGTTAGTGGCAATCAGCCCCAGCATTTT. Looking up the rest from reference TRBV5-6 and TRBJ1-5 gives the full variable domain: DAGVTQSPTHLIKTRGQQVTLRCSPKSGHDTVSWYQQALGQGPQFIFQYYEEEERQRGNFPDRFSGHQFPNYSSELNVNALLLGDSALYLCASSWGVSGNQPQHFGDGTRLSIL.

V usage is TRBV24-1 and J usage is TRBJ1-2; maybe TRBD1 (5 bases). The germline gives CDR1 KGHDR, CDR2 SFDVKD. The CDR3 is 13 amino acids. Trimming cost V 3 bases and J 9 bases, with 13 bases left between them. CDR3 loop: CATSDTTASSYTF. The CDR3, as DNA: TGTGCCACCAGTGATACGACAGCCTCAAGCTACACCTTC.

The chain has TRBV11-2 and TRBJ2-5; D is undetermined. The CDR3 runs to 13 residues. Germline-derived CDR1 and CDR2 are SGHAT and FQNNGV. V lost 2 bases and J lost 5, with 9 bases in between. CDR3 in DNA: TGTGCCAGCAGCTTAAGCACCGGGGAGACCCAGTACTTC. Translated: CASSLSTGETQYF.

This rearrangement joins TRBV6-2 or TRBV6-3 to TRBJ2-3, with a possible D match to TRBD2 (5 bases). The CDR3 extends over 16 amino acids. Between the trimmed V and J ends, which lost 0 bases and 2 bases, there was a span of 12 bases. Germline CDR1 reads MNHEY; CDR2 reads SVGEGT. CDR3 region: CASSYSPTRYTDTQYF. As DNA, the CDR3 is TGTGCCAGCAGTTACTCCCCTACTAGGTACACAGATACGCAGTATTTT.

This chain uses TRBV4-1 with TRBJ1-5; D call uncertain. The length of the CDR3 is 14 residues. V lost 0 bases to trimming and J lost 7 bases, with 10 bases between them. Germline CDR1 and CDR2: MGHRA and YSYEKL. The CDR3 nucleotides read TGCGCCAGCAGCCAAGATTGGGGTGGGCAGCCCCAGCATTTT. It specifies CASSQDWGGQPQHF.